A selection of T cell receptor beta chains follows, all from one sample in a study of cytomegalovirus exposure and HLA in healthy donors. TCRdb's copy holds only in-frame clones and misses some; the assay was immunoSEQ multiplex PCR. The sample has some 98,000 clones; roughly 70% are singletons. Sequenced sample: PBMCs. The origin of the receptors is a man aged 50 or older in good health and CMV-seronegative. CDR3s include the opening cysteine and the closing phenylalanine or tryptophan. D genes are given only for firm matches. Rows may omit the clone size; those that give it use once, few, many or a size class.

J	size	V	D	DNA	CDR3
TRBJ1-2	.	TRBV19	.	TGTGCCAGTAGTATATTTCCTCTGCGCCACTGGGTAGAGTCCTCGGGTGGCTACACCTTC	CASSIFPLRHWVESSGGYTF
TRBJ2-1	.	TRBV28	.	TGTGCCAGCAGTTTCGGCAGGGGCTGGTACAATGAGCAGTTCTTC	CASSFGRGWYNEQFF
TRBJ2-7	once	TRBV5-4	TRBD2	TGTGCCAGCAGCTTGGGGTTAGCGGGAGACGGGCAGTACTTC	CASSLGLAGDGQYF
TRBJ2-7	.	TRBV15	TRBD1	TGTGCCACCAGCAGAGGACACAGGGGCTACGAGCAGTACTTC	CATSRGHRGYEQYF
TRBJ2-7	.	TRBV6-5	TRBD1	TGTGCCAGCAGTCCTCGCACAGGGGCGTGGGAGCAGTACTTC	CASSPRTGAWEQYF
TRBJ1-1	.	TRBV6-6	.	TGTGCCAGCAGTTACTCGAGGGGGGGGAGTGGTGAAGCTTTCTTT	CASSYSRGGSGEAFF
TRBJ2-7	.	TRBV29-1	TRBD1	TGCAGCGTTGAAGATTTGGTGGGGCCAGGGGGCTCCTACGAGCAGTACTTC	CSVEDLVGPGGSYEQYF
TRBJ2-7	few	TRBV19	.	TGTGCCAGTAGTTCAGGGGGAGGCTTCGTGCAGTACTTC	CASSSGGGFVQYF
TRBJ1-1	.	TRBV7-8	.	TGTGCCAGCAGCTTCGACTGGAACACTGAAGCTTTCTTT	CASSFDWNTEAFF
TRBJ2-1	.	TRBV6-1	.	TGTGCCAGCCAAAAAGGGGGCTCCTACAATGAGCAGTTCTTC	CASQKGGSYNEQFF
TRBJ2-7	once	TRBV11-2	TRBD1	TGTGCCAGCAGCTTCGGACAGGGGAGCTCCTACGAGCAGTACTTC	CASSFGQGSSYEQYF
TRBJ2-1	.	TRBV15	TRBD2	TGTGCCACCAGCAGACGTAGCGGGAGCTACAATGAGCAGTTCTTC	CATSRRSGSYNEQFF
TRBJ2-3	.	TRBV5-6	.	TGTGCCAGCAGCTTCGGCACAGATACGCAGTATTTT	CASSFGTDTQYF
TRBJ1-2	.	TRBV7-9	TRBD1	TGTGCCAGCAGCTGGGGACAGGATGGCTACACCTTC	CASSWGQDGYTF
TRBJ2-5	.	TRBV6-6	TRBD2	TGTGCCAGCAGGCCTCGGGGACTAGCGGGAGGGGACCAGTACTTC	CASRPRGLAGGDQYF
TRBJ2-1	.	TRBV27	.	TGTGCCAGCAGTTCAGGCCCCACCTACAATGAGCAGTTCTTC	CASSSGPTYNEQFF
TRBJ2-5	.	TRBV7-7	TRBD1	TGTGCTAGCAGCCTCGACCCGACAGGGCAAGAGACCCAGTACTTC	CASSLDPTGQETQYF
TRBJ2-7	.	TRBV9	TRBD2	TGTGCCAGCTCTAGCGGAGAGGGACCCTACGAGCAGTACTTC	CASSSGEGPYEQYF
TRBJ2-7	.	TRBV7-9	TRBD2	TGTGCCAGCAGCTTAGGGCTAGCGGGAATAGGAGAGCAGTACTTC	CASSLGLAGIGEQYF
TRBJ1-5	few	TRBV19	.	TGTGCCAGTAGTATAAGGGAGGCTCAGCCCCAGCATTTT	CASSIREAQPQHF
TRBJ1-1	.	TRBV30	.	TGTGCCTGGAGTCCTGCGGACAAGCACACTGAAGCTTTCTTT	CAWSPADKHTEAFF
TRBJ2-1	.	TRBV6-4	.	TGTGCCAGCAGTGACGAGTACAATGAGCAGTTCTTC	CASSDEYNEQFF
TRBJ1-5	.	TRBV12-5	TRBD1	TGTGCTAGTGGTATACACACGACAGGGGGAAGTAGCAATCAGCCCCAGCATTTT	CASGIHTTGGSSNQPQHF
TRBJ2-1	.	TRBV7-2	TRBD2	TGTGCCAGCAGCTTAGTGTCACTAGCGGGGAACGAGCAGTTCTTC	CASSLVSLAGNEQFF
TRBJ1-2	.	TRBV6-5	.	TGTGCCAGCAGTCGGGGGGACTATGGCTACACCTTC	CASSRGDYGYTF
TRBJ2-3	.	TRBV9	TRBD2	TGTGCCAGCAGTTTAGAACCGGGACTAGCGGGGCCTACGCAGTATTTT	CASSLEPGLAGPTQYF
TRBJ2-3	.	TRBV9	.	TGTGCCAGCAGCGTACGGCTAGCGATCGCAGATACGCAGTATTTT	CASSVRLAIADTQYF
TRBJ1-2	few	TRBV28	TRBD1	TGTGCCAGCAGTTTATTGATACAGGGGGTAGTTGGCTACACCTTC	CASSLLIQGVVGYTF
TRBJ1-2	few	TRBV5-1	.	TGCGCCAGCACCCTGAATACAGGTGGCTACACCTTC	CASTLNTGGYTF
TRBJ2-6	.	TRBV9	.	TGTGCCAGCAGCGTAGCGGGGTCGACACGAGATACCTCTGGGGCCAACGTCCTGACTTTC	CASSVAGSTRDTSGANVLTF
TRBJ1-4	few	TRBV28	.	TGTGCCAGCAGGTTGAGACAGGCCAAGGAAAAACTGTTTTTT	CASRLRQAKEKLFF
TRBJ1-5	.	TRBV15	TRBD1	TGTGCCATCGGAACCGGGACAGATAGCAATCAGCCCCAGCATTTT	CAIGTGTDSNQPQHF